This TCR beta chain emerged from a study of neoadjuvant anti-PD-1 for oral cavity cancer. This clone was picked up one time. Time point: after neoadjuvant nivolumab, at surgical resection. Libraries were prepared by immunoSEQ multiplex PCR; TCRdb keeps only in-frame clonotypes and omits some of them. The sample consists of 9,500 to 15,000 clones, 70% to 80% of them appearing once. This receptor was taken from a person between 40 and 79 years old with oral cavity squamous cell carcinoma. Material: PBMCs, obtained after nivolumab (anti-PD-1) treatment.

The CDR3 here is CASALRVTLNTEAFF. CDR3 DNA: TGTGCCTCAGCTCTTAGGGTGACGCTGAACACTGAAGCTTTCTTT. The chain joins TRBV2 to TRBJ1-1, with unresolved D. The CDR3 covers 15 residues. Between the trimmed V and J ends, which lost 11 bases and 0 bases, there was a span of 19 bases. Per germline, CDR1 SNHLY and CDR2 FYNNEI. The full variable domain, completed using reference TRBV2 and TRBJ1-1, is EPEVTQTPSHQVTQMGQEVILRCVPISNHLYFYWYRQILGQKVEFLVSFYNNEISEKSEIFDDQFSVERPDGSNFTLKIRSTKLEDSAMYFCASALRVTLNTEAFFGQGTRLTVV.